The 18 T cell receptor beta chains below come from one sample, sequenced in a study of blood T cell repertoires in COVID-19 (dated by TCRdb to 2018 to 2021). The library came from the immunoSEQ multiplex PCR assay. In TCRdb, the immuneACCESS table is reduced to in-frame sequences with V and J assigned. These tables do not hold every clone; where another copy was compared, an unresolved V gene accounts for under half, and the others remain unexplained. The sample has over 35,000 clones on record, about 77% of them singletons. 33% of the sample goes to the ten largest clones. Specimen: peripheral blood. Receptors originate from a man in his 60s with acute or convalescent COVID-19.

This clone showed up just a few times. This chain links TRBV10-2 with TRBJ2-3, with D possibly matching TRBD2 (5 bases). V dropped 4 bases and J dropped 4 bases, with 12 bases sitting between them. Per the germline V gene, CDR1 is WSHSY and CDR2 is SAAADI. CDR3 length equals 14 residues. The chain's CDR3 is CASSVVATSDTQYF. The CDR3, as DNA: TGCGCCAGCAGTGTTGTAGCGACCTCAGATACGCAGTATTTT.

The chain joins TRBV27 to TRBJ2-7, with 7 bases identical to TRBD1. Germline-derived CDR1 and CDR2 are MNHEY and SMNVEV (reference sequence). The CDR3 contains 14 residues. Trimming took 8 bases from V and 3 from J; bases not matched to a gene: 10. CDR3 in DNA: TGTGCCAGCGGGCCGACAGGGACCCTCTACGAGCAGTACTTC. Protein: CASGPTGTLYEQYF.

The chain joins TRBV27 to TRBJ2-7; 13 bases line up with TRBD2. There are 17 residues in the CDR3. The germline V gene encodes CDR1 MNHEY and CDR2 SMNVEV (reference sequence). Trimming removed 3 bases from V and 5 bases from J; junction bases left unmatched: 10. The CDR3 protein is CASSLGLAGIGPNEQYF. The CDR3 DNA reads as TGTGCCAGCAGTTTGGGACTAGCGGGAATCGGGCCTAACGAGCAGTACTTC.

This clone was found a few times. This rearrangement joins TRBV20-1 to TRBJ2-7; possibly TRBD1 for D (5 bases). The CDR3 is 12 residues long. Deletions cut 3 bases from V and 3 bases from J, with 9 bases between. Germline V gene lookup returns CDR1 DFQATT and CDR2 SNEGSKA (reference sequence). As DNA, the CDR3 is TGCAGTGCTAGTAAACAGGTCTACGAGCAGTACTTC. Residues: CSASKQVYEQYF.

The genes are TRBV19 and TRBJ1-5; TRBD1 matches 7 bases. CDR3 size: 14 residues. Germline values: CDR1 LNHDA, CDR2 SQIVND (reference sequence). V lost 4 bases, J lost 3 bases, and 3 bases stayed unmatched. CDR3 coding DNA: TGTGCCAGTAGTACAGACAGGGTCAATCAGCCCCAGCATTTT. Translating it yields CASSTDRVNQPQHF.

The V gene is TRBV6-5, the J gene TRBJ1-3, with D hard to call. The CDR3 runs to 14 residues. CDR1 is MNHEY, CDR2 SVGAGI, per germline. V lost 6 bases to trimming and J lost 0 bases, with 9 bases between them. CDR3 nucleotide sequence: TGTGCCAGCAGCCCCTCGTTCTCTGGAAACACCATATATTTT. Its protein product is CASSPSFSGNTIYF.

In DNA form, the CDR3 reads TGTGCCTGGAGTGTGGCAGGCCCAGATACGCAGTATTTT. This gives the protein CAWSVAGPDTQYF. The chain has TRBV30 and TRBJ2-3; no clear D. V was clipped by 0 bases and J by 4 bases, with 8 bases between them. CDR1 is GTSNPN, CDR2 SVGIG, per germline (reference sequence). This CDR3 has 13 residues.

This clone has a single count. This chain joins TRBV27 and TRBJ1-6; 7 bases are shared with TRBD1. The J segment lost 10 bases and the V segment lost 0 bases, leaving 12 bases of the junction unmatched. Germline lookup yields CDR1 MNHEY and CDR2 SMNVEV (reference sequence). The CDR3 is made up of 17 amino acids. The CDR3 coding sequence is TGTGCCAGCAGTTTATCGTCCATCCGAGACAGGGACTCACCCCTCCACTTT. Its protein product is CASSLSSIRDRDSPLHF.

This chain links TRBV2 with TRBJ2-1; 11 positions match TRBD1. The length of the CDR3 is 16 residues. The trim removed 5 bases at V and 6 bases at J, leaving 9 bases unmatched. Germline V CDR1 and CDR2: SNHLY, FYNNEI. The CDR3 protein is CASSPHPGTGGNEQFF. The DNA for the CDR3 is TGTGCCAGCAGTCCTCACCCCGGGACAGGGGGCAATGAGCAGTTCTTC.

Here the CDR3 DNA reads TGCGCCAGCAGCCAAGCACTAGCGGGCAGCACAGGGCCCTACGAGCAGTACTTC. The encoded protein is CASSQALAGSTGPYEQYF. V is TRBV4-1 and J is TRBJ2-7, with 9 bases identical to TRBD2. The J segment lost 2 bases and the V segment lost 1 base, leaving 12 bases of the junction unmatched. The CDR3 covers 18 residues. The germline CDR1 and CDR2 sequences are MGHRA and YSYEKL.

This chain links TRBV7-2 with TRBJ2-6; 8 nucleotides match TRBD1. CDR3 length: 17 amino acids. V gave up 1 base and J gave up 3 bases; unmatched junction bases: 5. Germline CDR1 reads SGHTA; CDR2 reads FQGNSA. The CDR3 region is CASSLVLRGLGANVLTF. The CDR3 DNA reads TGTGCCAGCAGCTTAGTCCTCAGGGGGCTTGGGGCCAACGTCCTGACTTTC.

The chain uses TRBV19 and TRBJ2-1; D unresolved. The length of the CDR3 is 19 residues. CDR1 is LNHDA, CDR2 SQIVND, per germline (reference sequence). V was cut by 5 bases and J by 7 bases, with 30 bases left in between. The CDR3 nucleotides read TGTGCCAGTAGTCGCCGTCAAGATCAAATACCCATAATGAGGAATGAGCAGTTCTTC. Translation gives CASSRRQDQIPIMRNEQFF. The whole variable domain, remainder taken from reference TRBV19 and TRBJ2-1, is DGGITQSPKYLFRKEGQNVTLSCEQNLNHDAMYWYRQDPGQGLRLIYYSQIVNDFQKGDIAEGYSVSREKKESFPLTVTSAQKNPTAFYLCASSRRQDQIPIMRNEQFFGPGTRLTVL.

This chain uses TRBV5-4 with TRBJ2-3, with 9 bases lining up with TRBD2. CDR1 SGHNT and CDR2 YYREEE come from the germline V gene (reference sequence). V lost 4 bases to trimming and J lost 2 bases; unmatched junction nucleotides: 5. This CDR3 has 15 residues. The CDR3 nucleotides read TGTGCCAGCAGCCCGCGGGGGGGGGACACAGATACGCAGTATTTT. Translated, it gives CASSPRGGDTDTQYF.

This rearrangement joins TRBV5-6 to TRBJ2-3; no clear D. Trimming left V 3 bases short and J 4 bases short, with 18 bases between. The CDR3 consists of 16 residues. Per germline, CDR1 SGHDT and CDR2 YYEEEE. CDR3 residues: CASSSEVAAYADTQYF. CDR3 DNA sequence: TGTGCCAGCAGCTCAGAGGTCGCAGCATACGCAGATACGCAGTATTTT.

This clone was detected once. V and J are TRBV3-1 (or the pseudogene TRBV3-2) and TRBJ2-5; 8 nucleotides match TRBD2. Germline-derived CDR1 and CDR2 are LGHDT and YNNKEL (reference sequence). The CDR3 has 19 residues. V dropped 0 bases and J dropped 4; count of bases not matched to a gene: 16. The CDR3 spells CASSQENVKRTSPGETQYF. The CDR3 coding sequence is TGTGCCAGCAGCCAAGAAAATGTCAAACGGACTAGCCCGGGAGAGACCCAGTACTTC.

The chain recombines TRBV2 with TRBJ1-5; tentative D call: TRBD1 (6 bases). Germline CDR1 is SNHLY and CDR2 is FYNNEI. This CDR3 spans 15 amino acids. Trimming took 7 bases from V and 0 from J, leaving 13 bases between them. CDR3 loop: CASTEGDYSNQPQHF. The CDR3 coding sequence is TGTGCCAGCACCGAGGGGGATTATAGCAATCAGCCCCAGCATTTT.

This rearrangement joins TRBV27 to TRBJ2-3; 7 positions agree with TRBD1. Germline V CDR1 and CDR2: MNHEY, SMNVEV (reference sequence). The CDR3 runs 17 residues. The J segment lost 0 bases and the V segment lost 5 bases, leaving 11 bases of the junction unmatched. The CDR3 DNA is TGTGCCAGCAGTCGCCGACGGGACAGTAAAAGCACAGATACGCAGTATTTT. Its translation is CASSRRRDSKSTDTQYF.

The CDR3 DNA reads as TGTGCCAGCAGCTTAGGCTTTGCGGGACTACGAGTGGATACGCAGTATTTT. Translating it yields CASSLGFAGLRVDTQYF. The V gene is TRBV7-2, the J gene TRBJ2-3, with 7 bases aligning to TRBD2. This CDR3 spans 17 amino acids. CDR1 and CDR2 from the germline V gene are SGHTA and FQGNSA. V lost 1 base to trimming and J lost 6 bases; unmatched junction nucleotides: 13.